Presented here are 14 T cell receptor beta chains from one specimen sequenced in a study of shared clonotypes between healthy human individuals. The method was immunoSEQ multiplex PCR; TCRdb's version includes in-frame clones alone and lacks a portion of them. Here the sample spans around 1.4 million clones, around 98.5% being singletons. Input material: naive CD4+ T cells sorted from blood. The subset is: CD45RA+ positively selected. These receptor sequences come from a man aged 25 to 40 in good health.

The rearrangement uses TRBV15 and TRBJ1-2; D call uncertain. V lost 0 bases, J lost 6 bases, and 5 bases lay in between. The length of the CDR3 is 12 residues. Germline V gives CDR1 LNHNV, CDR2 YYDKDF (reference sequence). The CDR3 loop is CATSRDRDGYTF. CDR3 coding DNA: TGTGCCACCAGCAGAGATAGGGATGGCTACACCTTC.

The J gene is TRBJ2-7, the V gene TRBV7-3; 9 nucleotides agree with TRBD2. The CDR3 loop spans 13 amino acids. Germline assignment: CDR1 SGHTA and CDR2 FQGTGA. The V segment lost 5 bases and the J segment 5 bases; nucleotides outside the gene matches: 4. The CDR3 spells CASSKLAGHEQYF. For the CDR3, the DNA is TGTGCCAGCAGCAAGCTAGCGGGGCACGAGCAGTACTTC.

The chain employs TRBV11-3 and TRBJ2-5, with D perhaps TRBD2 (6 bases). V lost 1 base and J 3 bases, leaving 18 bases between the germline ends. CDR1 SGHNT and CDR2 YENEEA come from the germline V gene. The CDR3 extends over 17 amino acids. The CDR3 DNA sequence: TGTGCCAGCAGCTTAGGCTTTAGCGGTACCAGGGAAGAGACCCAGTACTTC. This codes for CASSLGFSGTREETQYF.

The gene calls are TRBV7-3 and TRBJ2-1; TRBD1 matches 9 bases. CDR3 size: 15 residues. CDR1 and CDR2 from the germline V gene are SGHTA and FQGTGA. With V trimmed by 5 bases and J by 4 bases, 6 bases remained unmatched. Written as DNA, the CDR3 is TGTGCCAGCAGCCGGGACAGGGCATCGTACAATGAGCAGTTCTTC. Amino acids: CASSRDRASYNEQFF.

The CDR3 DNA sequence: TGCGCCATCCCGGGACTAGCGGAGAGCTCCTACAATGAGCAGTTCTTC. It codes for CAIPGLAESSYNEQFF. The V call is TRBV10-1, the J call TRBJ2-1; 11 nucleotides align to TRBD2. This CDR3 contains 16 residues. After removal of 10 bases from V and 0 bases from J, the junction contained 8 bases not matched to a gene. The germline CDR1 and CDR2 sequences are WNHNN and SYGVQD (reference sequence).

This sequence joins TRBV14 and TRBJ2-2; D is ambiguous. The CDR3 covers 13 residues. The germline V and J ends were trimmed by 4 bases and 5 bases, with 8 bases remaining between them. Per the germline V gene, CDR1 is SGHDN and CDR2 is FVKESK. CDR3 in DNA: TGTGCCAGCAGCCCTAGGCTGACCGGGGAGCTGTTTTTT. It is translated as CASSPRLTGELFF.

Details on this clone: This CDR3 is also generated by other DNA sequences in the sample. CDR3 DNA sequence: TGTGCCAGCAGCGTAGGGGCTAGCGGCAATGAGCAGTTCTTC. This codes for CASSVGASGNEQFF. The rearrangement links TRBV9 to TRBJ2-1, with TRBD2 matching over 7 bases. The germline V gene encodes CDR1 SGDLS and CDR2 YYNGEE. The CDR3 loop spans 14 amino acids. Trimming at V came to 0 bases and at J to 6 bases, leaving 3 bases not matched to a gene.

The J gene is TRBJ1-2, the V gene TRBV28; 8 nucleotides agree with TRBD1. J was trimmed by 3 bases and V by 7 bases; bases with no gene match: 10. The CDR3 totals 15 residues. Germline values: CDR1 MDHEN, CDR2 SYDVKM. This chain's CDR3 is CASKAHGQGDYGYTF. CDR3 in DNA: TGTGCCAGCAAAGCCCACGGACAGGGAGACTATGGCTACACCTTC.

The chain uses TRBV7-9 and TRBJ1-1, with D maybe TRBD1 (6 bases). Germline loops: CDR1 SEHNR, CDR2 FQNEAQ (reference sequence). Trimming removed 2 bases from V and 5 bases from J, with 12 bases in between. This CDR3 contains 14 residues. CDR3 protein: CASSLLDRPTEAFF. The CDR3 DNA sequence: TGTGCCAGCAGCTTATTAGACAGGCCGACTGAAGCTTTCTTT. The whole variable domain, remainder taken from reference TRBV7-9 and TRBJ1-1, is DTGVSQNPRHKITKRGQNVTFRCDPISEHNRLYWYRQTLGQGPEFLTYFQNEAQLEKSRLLSDRFSAERPKGSFSTLEIQRTEQGDSAMYLCASSLLDRPTEAFFGQGTRLTVV.

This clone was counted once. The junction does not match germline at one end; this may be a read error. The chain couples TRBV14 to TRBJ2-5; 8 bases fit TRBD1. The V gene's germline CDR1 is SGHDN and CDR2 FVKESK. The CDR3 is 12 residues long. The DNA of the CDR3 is TGTGCCAGCAGCCAGGGAGGACCGGGACAGGACTTC. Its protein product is CASSQGGPGQDF.

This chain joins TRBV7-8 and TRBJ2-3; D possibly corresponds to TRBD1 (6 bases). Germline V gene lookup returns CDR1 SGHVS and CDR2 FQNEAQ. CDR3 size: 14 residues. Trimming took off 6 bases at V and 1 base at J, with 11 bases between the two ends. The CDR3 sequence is CASSYRTGTDTQYF. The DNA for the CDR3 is TGTGCCAGCAGTTATAGGACAGGCACAGATACGCAGTATTTT.

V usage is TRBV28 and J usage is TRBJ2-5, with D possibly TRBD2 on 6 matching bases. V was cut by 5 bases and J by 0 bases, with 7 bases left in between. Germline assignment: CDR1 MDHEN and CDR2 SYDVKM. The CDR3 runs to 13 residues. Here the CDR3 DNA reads TGTGCCAGCAGTCGGGGGTACCAAGAGACCCAGTACTTC. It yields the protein CASSRGYQETQYF.

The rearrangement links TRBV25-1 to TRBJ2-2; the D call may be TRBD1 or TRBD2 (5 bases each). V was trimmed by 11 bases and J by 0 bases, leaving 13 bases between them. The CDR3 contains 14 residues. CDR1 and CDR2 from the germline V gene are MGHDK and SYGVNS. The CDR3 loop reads CAESGTANTGELFF. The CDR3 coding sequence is TGTGCCGAATCCGGGACGGCGAACACCGGGGAGCTGTTTTTT.

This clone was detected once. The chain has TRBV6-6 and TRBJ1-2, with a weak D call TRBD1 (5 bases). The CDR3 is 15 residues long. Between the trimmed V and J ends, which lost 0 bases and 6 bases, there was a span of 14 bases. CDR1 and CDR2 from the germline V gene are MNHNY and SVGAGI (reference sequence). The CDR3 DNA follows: TGTGCCAGCAGTTACTCGGGGGGTACTTCGAATGGCTACACCTTC. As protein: CASSYSGGTSNGYTF.